This T cell receptor (beta chain) was found in a study of T and B cells in COVID-19 patients. Across the whole study: The recovered cohort's median age was 34 years, versus roughly 67 years in active infection. Study outcomes and limitations: No sequencing was yet done of CD4+, regulatory or CD8+ subsets, or of SARS-CoV-2-responsive or tetramer+ sorted cells. Active COVID-19 showed highly clonal TRB repertoires; recovery showed diversity and richness above healthy donors. Patients with COVID-19 reportedly showed strongly skewed T cell receptor beta variable and joining gene usage.

Multiplex PCR with BIOMED2 TRB-A/B primer pools amplified TRB rearrangements. TCRdb re-called the multiplex PCR reads through MiXCR, storing one row per CDR3 protein. The table has more than 9,000 distinct CDR3 sequences, around 31% seen once. From blood, about 240-550 ng of genomic DNA served as TRB template. Deletions cut 4 bases from V and 8 bases from J, with 18 bases between. Germline loops: CDR1 SGHNT, CDR2 YYREEE (reference sequence). CDR3 length equals 14 residues. Points on this clonotype: Its matching antigen is unknown.

The gene calls are TRBV5-4 and TRBJ1-2; the D gene is possibly TRBD1 (6 bases). The sample taken for sequencing was blood. The sequence derives from a human donor with active COVID-19. The CDR3 bases are TGTGCCAGCAGCCAACGGACAGACGGCGGAGGCTACACCTTC. Its protein is CASSQRTDGGGYTF.